Listed below are T cell receptor beta chains from one sample, sequenced in a study of T cell changes during pregnancy in multiple sclerosis. Assay used: immunoSEQ multiplex PCR; TCRdb lists only in-frame clones, some missing. This table holds approximately 13,000 clones, 90% found once. Here the sequenced sample was CD8+ T cells from peripheral blood mononuclear cells, taken after pregnancy. These receptors were collected from a female donor in good health, enrolled as a control in a pregnancy study. CDR3s include the opening cysteine and the closing phenylalanine or tryptophan. Each record gives: D gene, J gene, V gene, CDR3 protein. The D gene is left open where the match is weak.

d_call: -; j_call: TRBJ1-2; v_call: TRBV19; cdr3_aa: CATTSGGYGYTF
d_call: -; j_call: TRBJ1-2; v_call: TRBV7-9; cdr3_aa: CASSLGQGYGDNGYTF
d_call: TRBD2; j_call: TRBJ2-3; v_call: TRBV28; cdr3_aa: CASSENSGGPGDTQYF
d_call: -; j_call: TRBJ1-1; v_call: TRBV19; cdr3_aa: CASSTTGNMNTEAFF
d_call: TRBD2; j_call: TRBJ2-1; v_call: TRBV19; cdr3_aa: CALKGGKSYNEQFF
d_call: TRBD1; j_call: TRBJ2-7; v_call: TRBV4-2; cdr3_aa: CASSQVGTGTYEQYF
d_call: TRBD1; j_call: TRBJ1-2; v_call: TRBV4-3; cdr3_aa: CASSLSGTGGLWRYGYTF
d_call: TRBD1; j_call: TRBJ2-7; v_call: TRBV13; cdr3_aa: CASSARDREIYEQYF
d_call: TRBD1; j_call: TRBJ1-5; v_call: TRBV19; cdr3_aa: CASSGVGGIYQPQHF
d_call: -; j_call: TRBJ1-3; v_call: TRBV7-9; cdr3_aa: CASSSSGDSGNTIYF
d_call: TRBD1; j_call: TRBJ1-1; v_call: TRBV11-2; cdr3_aa: CASSSAGTGSTEAFF
d_call: -; j_call: TRBJ2-2; v_call: TRBV6-4; cdr3_aa: CASSDGTNTGELFF
d_call: -; j_call: TRBJ1-4; v_call: TRBV5-6; cdr3_aa: CASSLSGWGGREKLFF
d_call: -; j_call: TRBJ2-1; v_call: TRBV27; cdr3_aa: CASLALRSYNEQFF
d_call: -; j_call: TRBJ2-1; v_call: TRBV25-1; cdr3_aa: CASSGTLQFQFF
d_call: TRBD1; j_call: TRBJ2-1; v_call: TRBV6-5; cdr3_aa: CASSWGQGMVDEQFF
d_call: TRBD1; j_call: TRBJ2-3; v_call: TRBV28; cdr3_aa: CASSPTGGIVTDTQYF
d_call: -; j_call: TRBJ2-2; v_call: TRBV5-8; cdr3_aa: CASSHYTGELFF